The 5 T cell receptor beta chains given below trace back to one sample, sequenced in a study of T cells after yellow fever vaccination. TCRdb independently ran MiXCR on the 5' RACE reads; one entry per CDR3 protein. The data show under 200,000 distinct CDR3 sequences, around 7.2% seen once. The source was CD4+ T cells sorted from PBMCs, collected around 5 days after the first yellow fever vaccination. Receptors were obtained from a man younger than 30 who received the YFV17D yellow fever vaccine.

A few counts support this clonotype. The chain couples TRBV3-1 to TRBJ2-5; 8 positions agree with TRBD1. Germline V gene sequence: CDR1 LGHDT, CDR2 YNNKEL (reference sequence). Trimming removed 4 bases from V and 3 bases from J; junction bases left unmatched: 10. This CDR3 contains 16 residues. CDR3 region: CASSPLPGTGKETQYF. CDR3 DNA sequence: TGTGCCAGCAGCCCTCTACCGGGGACAGGAAAAGAGACCCAGTACTTC.

This clonotype was recorded a few times. V usage is TRBV7-2 and J usage is TRBJ1-6, with unresolved D. Germline CDR1 SGHTA, CDR2 FQGNSA. Between the trimmed V and J ends, which lost 1 base and 9 bases, there was a span of 13 bases. The CDR3 contains 15 residues. The DNA for the CDR3 is TGTGCCAGCAGCTTAGGCAGAAACTGGGGTTCACCCCTCCACTTT. This codes for CASSLGRNWGSPLHF.

This clonotype has at least ten counts. The chain combines TRBV20-1 with TRBJ1-4; D may be TRBD1 (5 bases). V was cut by 3 bases and J by 3 bases, with 14 bases left in between. Germline CDR1 and CDR2: DFQATT and SNEGSKA (reference sequence). There are 15 residues in the CDR3. In nucleotides, the CDR3 is TGCAGTGCTAGTTGGGCGGGGGGGTCTAATGAAAAACTGTTTTTT. Protein: CSASWAGGSNEKLFF.

This clonotype appeared a few times. The V call is TRBV7-2, the J call TRBJ1-3, with 8 bases identical to TRBD1. Per germline, CDR1 SGHTA and CDR2 FQGNSA. V lost 5 bases, J lost 2 bases, and 8 bases stayed unmatched. The length of the CDR3 is 16 residues. The CDR3 DNA reads TGTGCCAGCAGCCCACCCGGGACAGGAACTGGAAACACCATATATTTT. It codes for CASSPPGTGTGNTIYF.

This clonotype was picked up many times. The V and J genes are TRBV4-3 and TRBJ1-2; D is perhaps TRBD1 (6 bases). Trimming took 2 bases from V and 5 from J, leaving 15 bases between them. The germline CDR1 and CDR2 sequences are LGHNA and YSLEER. The CDR3 consists of 15 residues. The CDR3 region has the DNA TGCGCCAGCAGCCAATCCCGACAGGAGTCGTATGGCTACACCTTC. It specifies CASSQSRQESYGYTF.